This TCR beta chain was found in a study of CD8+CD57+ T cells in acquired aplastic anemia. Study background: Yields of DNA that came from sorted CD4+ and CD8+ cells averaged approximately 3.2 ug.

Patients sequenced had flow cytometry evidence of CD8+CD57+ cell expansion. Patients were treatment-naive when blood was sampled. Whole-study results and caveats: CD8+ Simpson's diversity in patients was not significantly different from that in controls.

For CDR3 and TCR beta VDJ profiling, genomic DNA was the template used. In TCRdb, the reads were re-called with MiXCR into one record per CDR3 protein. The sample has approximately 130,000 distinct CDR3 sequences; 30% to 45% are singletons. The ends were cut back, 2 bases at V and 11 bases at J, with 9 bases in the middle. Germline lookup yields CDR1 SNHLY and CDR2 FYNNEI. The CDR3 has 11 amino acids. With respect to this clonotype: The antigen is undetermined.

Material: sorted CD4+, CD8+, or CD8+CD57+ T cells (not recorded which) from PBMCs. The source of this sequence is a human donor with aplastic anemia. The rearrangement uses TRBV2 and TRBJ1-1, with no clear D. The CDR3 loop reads CASSEPNKAFF. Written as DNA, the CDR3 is TGTGCCAGCAGTGAACCCAACAAGGCTTTCTTT.